One sample yielded the 18 T cell receptor beta chains listed below, sequenced in a study of T-cell memory formation after mild COVID-19 (dated by TCRdb to the early 2020s). Library preparation used 5' RACE. The sequencer listed for this sample is Illumina NovaSeq 6000. TCRdb reprocessing: public reads trimmed at Q25 with fastp, clones called with MiXCR, in-frame beta chains kept. Each entry merges the rows of one CDR3 protein and shows their most common DNA and genes. This sample holds hundreds of thousands of distinct CDR3 sequences; approximately 13% were observed only once. 22% of the sample goes to the ten largest clones. The sample consisted of PBMCs or a T cell subset sorted from them (not recorded which). The receptors originated from a man aged 18 to 29 who had mild COVID-19 (a few samples of this study predate the infection). The sample titles of this study are shuffled in the database, so cell type and time point are left out; the donor was told from shared clones.

The chain is built from TRBV9 and TRBJ2-7; D assignment may be TRBD1 or TRBD2 (5 bases each). The ends were cut back, 0 bases at V and 6 bases at J, with 10 bases in the middle. The CDR3 has 13 amino acids. From germline, CDR1 is SGDLS and CDR2 YYNGEE. The CDR3 coding sequence is TGTGCCAGCAGCGTAGGAGAGGGGATCGAGCAGTACTTC. Translated, it gives CASSVGEGIEQYF.

The sample holds a few counts of this clonotype. One end of the junction is discordant with germline, which a read error may explain. The chain employs TRBV5-6 and TRBJ1-2, with TRBD1 as a possible D gene (6 bases). Per germline, CDR1 SGHDT and CDR2 YYEEEE. CDR3 length: 12 amino acids. In DNA, the CDR3 is TGTGCCAGCAGCTCGGGGGCCCGGAACGAGGCCTTC. It specifies CASSSGARNEAF. Full variable domain (outside the CDR3, taken from reference TRBV5-6 and TRBJ1-2): DAGVTQSPTHLIKTRGQQVTLRCSPKSGHDTVSWYQQALGQGPQFIFQYYEEEERQRGNFPDRFSGHQFPNYSSELNVNALLLGDSALYLCASSSGARNEAFGSGTRLTVV.

The rearrangement joins TRBV4-3 to TRBJ2-7; the match to TRBD1 covers 9 bases. Germline V lookup: CDR1 LGHNA, CDR2 YSLEER. V was pared by 4 bases and J by 2 bases, with 9 bases of the junction left unmatched. CDR3 length: 16 residues. CDR3: CASSPGGTGIPYEQYF. CDR3 DNA: TGCGCCAGCAGCCCCGGGGGGACAGGGATCCCCTACGAGCAGTACTTC.

This clonotype was seen more than once but under ten times. The chain recombines TRBV4-1 with TRBJ1-1; D is undetermined. The V and J ends lost 1 base and 2 bases respectively, with 20 bases between them. The CDR3 length is 18 residues. Germline V CDR1 and CDR2: MGHRA, YSYEKL. The CDR3 loop is CASSQVPRRRAANTEAFF. The CDR3 DNA sequence: TGCGCCAGCAGCCAAGTACCCCGACGCCGCGCGGCAAACACTGAAGCTTTCTTT.

This clonotype was seen repeatedly, ten times or more. V usage is TRBV7-9 and J usage is TRBJ2-7; D ambiguous. V lost 5 bases to trimming and J lost 0 bases, with 11 bases between them. The CDR3 spans 14 residues. CDR1 and CDR2 (germline): SEHNR, FQNEAQ (reference sequence). CDR3 DNA sequence: TGTGCCAGCAGCCTGGACGCGAACTCCTACGAGCAGTACGTC. Protein product: CASSLDANSYEQYV.

At least ten counts were recorded for this clonotype. The chain employs TRBV6-2 or TRBV6-3 and TRBJ2-5; 10 bases map to TRBD1. Germline V CDR1 and CDR2: MNHEY, SVGEGT. CDR3 length equals 18 residues. V shed 0 bases, J shed 0 bases, and the junction held 7 bases outside the gene matches. The CDR3 here is CASSYSPGQGRNQETQYF. The CDR3 DNA reads as TGTGCCAGCAGTTACTCCCCGGGACAGGGGCGAAACCAAGAGACCCAGTACTTC.

V is TRBV5-1 and J is TRBJ1-5, with TRBD1 as a possible D gene (5 bases). Germline CDR1 reads SGHRS; CDR2 reads YFSETQ. V was shortened by 4 bases and J by 6 bases, with 14 bases between the two germline ends. This CDR3 is built from 14 residues. CDR3 in DNA: TGCGCCAGCAGCCCGGGGGGTTTGGGTCAGCCCCAGCATTTT. It encodes CASSPGGLGQPQHF. Variable domain in full (rest from reference TRBV5-1 and TRBJ1-5): KAGVTQTPRYLIKTRGQQVTLSCSPISGHRSVSWYQQTPGQGLQFLFEYFSETQRNKGNFPGRFSGRQFSNSRSEMNVSTLELGDSALYLCASSPGGLGQPQHFGDGTRLSIL.

This clonotype appeared many times. This rearrangement joins TRBV7-6 to TRBJ2-1, with D maybe TRBD1 (5 bases). Trimming took off 1 base at V and 9 bases at J, with 10 bases between the two ends. The CDR3 consists of 13 residues. The germline V gene has CDR1 SGHVS and CDR2 FNYEAQ. CDR3 amino acids: CASSLGGLGEQFF. The DNA of the CDR3 is TGTGCCAGCAGCTTAGGGGGCCTGGGTGAGCAGTTCTTC.

This clonotype was recorded many times. J is TRBJ2-2 and V is TRBV10-3; 9 bases line up with TRBD1. The germline CDR1 and CDR2 sequences are ENHRY and SYGVKD. J was trimmed by 6 bases and V by 10 bases; bases with no gene match: 9. The CDR3 loop spans 14 amino acids. DNA of the CDR3: TGTGCCACCCGGACAGGGGAGAGTGCCGGGGAGCTGTTTTTT. Its translation is CATRTGESAGELFF.

This clonotype came up many times. The chain recombines TRBV20-1 with TRBJ2-3; maybe TRBD2 (7 bases). CDR1 and CDR2 (germline): DFQATT, SNEGSKA (reference sequence). This CDR3 spans 16 amino acids. V lost 1 base to trimming and J lost 1 base, with 15 bases between them. For the CDR3, the DNA is TGCAGTGCTAGAGCGAGGGGGGGCTTTCGCACAGATACGCAGTATTTT. Its protein is CSARARGGFRTDTQYF.

This chain connects TRBV20-1 to TRBJ2-5, with 9 bases that match TRBD2. Germline values: CDR1 DFQATT, CDR2 SNEGSKA (reference sequence). V lost 6 bases, J lost 5 bases, and 7 bases stayed unmatched. The CDR3 runs 13 residues. CDR3 nucleotide sequence: TGCAGTGCCCTCCGGCGGGGGGGGGAGACCCAGTACTTC. It translates to CSALRRGGETQYF.

The V gene is TRBV20-1, the J gene TRBJ2-5; 8 bases are a match to TRBD2. From germline, CDR1 is DFQATT and CDR2 SNEGSKA (reference sequence). The CDR3 is 15 amino acids. V lost 6 bases to trimming and J lost 0 bases; unmatched junction nucleotides: 9. This CDR3 reads CSARRGDWYQETQYF. The CDR3 DNA reads TGCAGTGCCAGGCGGGGGGACTGGTACCAAGAGACCCAGTACTTC.

The chain recombines TRBV12-3 or TRBV12-4 with TRBJ2-7, with D possibly TRBD2 on 6 matching bases. V lost 2 bases to trimming and J lost 0 bases, with 11 bases between them. This CDR3 is built from 15 residues. CDR3 nucleotide sequence: TGTGCCAGCAGTTTAAGGCGGGACCTCTCCTACGAGCAGTACTTC. It yields the protein CASSLRRDLSYEQYF.

This clonotype has just a few counts. The chain couples TRBV5-1 to TRBJ2-3, with D unresolved. The CDR3 contains 13 residues. The V end lost 4 bases, the J end lost 7 bases, and 13 bases lay between the germline ends. The germline V gene has CDR1 SGHRS and CDR2 YFSETQ. The CDR3 DNA follows: TGCGCCAGCAGCGACCAGGCGTCTAATACGCAGTATTTT. It specifies CASSDQASNTQYF.

The CDR3 sequence is CASSLQAGTVNEQYF. The CDR3 DNA reads TGTGCCAGCAGTTTACAAGCCGGGACGGTGAACGAGCAGTACTTC. The chain employs TRBV12-3 or TRBV12-4 and TRBJ2-7; D is possibly TRBD1 or TRBD2 (5 bases each). This CDR3 comprises 15 residues. Between the trimmed V and J ends, which lost 2 bases and 5 bases, there was a span of 16 bases.

The V and J genes are TRBV5-6 and TRBJ1-3, with TRBD1 matching 8 bases. Germline values: CDR1 SGHDT, CDR2 YYEEEE. There are 15 residues in the CDR3. Trimming took 1 base from V and 8 from J; bases not matched to a gene: 8. The DNA of the CDR3 is TGTGCCAGCAGCTTGCGGACAGGGTGGGGGGACACCATATATTTT. It translates to CASSLRTGWGDTIYF.

This clonotype was observed a few times. The gene calls are TRBV6-2 or TRBV6-3 and TRBJ2-5; D not certain. Trimming took off 4 bases at V and 7 bases at J, with 10 bases between the two ends. The CDR3 contains 12 residues. CDR1 and CDR2 from the germline V gene are MNHEY and SVGEGT. The CDR3 sequence: CASSLYSGTQYF. CDR3 DNA: TGTGCCAGCAGTTTGTACTCAGGGACCCAGTACTTC.

The chain has TRBV6-5 and TRBJ2-4; TRBD2 agrees at 8 bases. J lost 2 bases, V lost 8 bases, and 5 bases had no gene match. Germline values: CDR1 MNHEY, CDR2 SVGAGI. The CDR3 consists of 14 residues. The CDR3 DNA reads TGTGCCAGCCTGAGCGGGGGTCCCAAAAACATTCAGTACTTC. This codes for CASLSGGPKNIQYF.